These 21 T cell receptor beta chains share one sample of origin, sequenced in a study of CD8+ T cells in alopecia areata. Described treatment: oral pan-JAK inhibitor, 5-10 mg twice daily. cDNA prepared by RNA extraction and subsequent reverse transcription served as the template for sequencing. Profiling relied on immunoSEQ multiplex PCR, and the TCRdb table lists in-frame clones only, not all of them. The sample shows around 140,000 clones, less than 70% of them seen only once. The specimen was CD8+ T cells sorted from blood, collected at week 4, from a patient treated with tofacitinib. These receptors were taken from a human donor with alopecia areata.

About this clone: Distinct nucleotide sequences in the sample also encode this CDR3. The gene calls are TRBV5-6 and TRBJ2-3, with D uncertain. CDR3 size: 11 residues. Trimming cost V 4 bases and J 2 bases, with 2 bases left between them. Germline CDR1 reads SGHDT; CDR2 reads YYEEEE. The CDR3 DNA sequence: TGTGCCAGCAGCCTCACAGATACGCAGTATTTT. Amino acids: CASSLTDTQYF.

This clone appeared a few times. The chain joins TRBV27 to TRBJ1-1; D uncertain. Germline CDR1 and CDR2: MNHEY and SMNVEV (reference sequence). V was pared by 4 bases and J by 1 base, with 13 bases between. This CDR3 spans 15 amino acids. The CDR3: CASSSWTGGNTEAFF. The CDR3 nucleotides read TGTGCCAGCAGTTCTTGGACTGGAGGGAACACTGAAGCTTTCTTT.

This clone was recorded a few times. The V gene is TRBV11-2, the J gene TRBJ2-3; 7 nucleotides agree with TRBD2. This CDR3 region has 13 residues. V gave up 5 bases and J gave up 4 bases; unmatched junction bases: 3. Germline-derived CDR1 and CDR2 are SGHAT and FQNNGV. The CDR3 loop reads CASSGLVSDTQYF. The CDR3, as DNA: TGTGCCAGCAGCGGACTAGTTTCAGATACGCAGTATTTT. The full variable domain, in which reference TRBV11-2 and TRBJ2-3 provide the parts outside the CDR3, is EAGVAQSPRYKIIEKRQSVAFWCNPISGHATLYWYQQILGQGPKLLIQFQNNGVVDDSQLPKDRFSAERLKGVDSTLKIQPAKLEDSAVYLCASSGLVSDTQYFGPGTRLTVL.

The rearrangement joins TRBV4-2 to TRBJ2-5; 7 nucleotides line up with TRBD1. The DNA end favors TRBJ2-7, so the J call may be wrong. Germline CDR1 reads LGHNA; CDR2 reads YNFKEQ. The CDR3 extends over 14 amino acids. CDR3 in DNA: TGTGCCAGCAGTATTAGAGGACAGGTTGACGAGCAGTACTTC. This translates into CASSIRGQVDEQYF.

The genes are TRBV15 and TRBJ2-3, with D unclear. The germline CDR1 and CDR2 sequences are LNHNV and YYDKDF (reference sequence). This CDR3 contains 12 residues. The V and J ends lost 2 bases and 6 bases respectively, with 6 bases between them. The CDR3 here is CATSRPEDTQYF. The DNA for the CDR3 is TGTGCCACCAGCAGACCCGAGGATACGCAGTATTTT.

The chain has TRBV10-3 and TRBJ2-5; 9 nucleotides line up with TRBD2. J lost 5 bases, V lost 2 bases, and 6 bases had no gene match. The CDR3 contains 15 residues. Per germline, CDR1 ENHRY and CDR2 SYGVKD. The CDR3 loop reads CAISELIAGDETQYF. The DNA for the CDR3 is TGTGCCATCAGTGAGCTGATAGCGGGGGATGAGACCCAGTACTTC.

This clone has only a few counts. The chain carries TRBV13 and TRBJ2-5; D may be TRBD1 (6 bases). V dropped 4 bases and J dropped 6 bases, with 15 bases sitting between them. Germline lookup yields CDR1 PRHDT and CDR2 FYEKMQ (reference sequence). This CDR3 spans 14 amino acids. The CDR3 DNA follows: TGTGCCAGCAGCTACCGGGACAATCGCCAGACCCAGTACTTC. Protein: CASSYRDNRQTQYF.

The genes are TRBV10-3 and TRBJ2-1; perhaps TRBD2 as D (7 bases). V lost 6 bases and J lost 3, with 24 bases in between. The CDR3 covers 18 residues. Germline lookup yields CDR1 ENHRY and CDR2 SYGVKD. For the CDR3, the DNA is TGTGCCATCAGACCCACTTCGGGGGGCCTGATTCTCTACAATGAGCAGTTCTTC. It specifies CAIRPTSGGLILYNEQFF.

The genes are TRBV29-1 and TRBJ1-2; TRBD1 matches 10 bases. V trimming: 4 bases; J trimming: 4 bases; junction bases outside the gene matches: 6. The CDR3 loop spans 14 amino acids. Germline V gene sequence: CDR1 SQVTM, CDR2 ANQGSEA. The CDR3 DNA sequence: TGCAGCGTTGCGACAGGGGGCTTTCTCTATGGCTACACCTTC. Its translation is CSVATGGFLYGYTF.

V gene TRBV7-9 combines with J gene TRBJ2-7; no reliable D call. V lost 4 bases, J lost 5 bases, and 9 bases lay in between. Germline-derived CDR1 and CDR2 are SEHNR and FQNEAQ (reference sequence). The CDR3 has 12 residues. CDR3 region: CASSSAFHEQYF. As DNA, the CDR3 is TGTGCCAGCAGCTCCGCTTTTCACGAGCAGTACTTC. Full variable domain (outside the CDR3, taken from reference TRBV7-9 and TRBJ2-7): DTGVSQNPRHKITKRGQNVTFRCDPISEHNRLYWYRQTLGQGPEFLTYFQNEAQLEKSRLLSDRFSAERPKGSFSTLEIQRTEQGDSAMYLCASSSAFHEQYFGPGTRLTVT.

The V and J genes are TRBV18 and TRBJ1-5; tentative D call: TRBD1 (6 bases). The CDR3 extends over 16 amino acids. CDR1 KGHSH and CDR2 LQKENI come from the germline V gene. V was trimmed by 4 bases and J by 2 bases, leaving 15 bases between them. CDR3 loop: CASSHDRRVGNQPQHF. Here the CDR3 DNA reads TGTGCCAGCTCACACGACAGGAGAGTTGGCAATCAGCCCCAGCATTTT.

CDR3 loop: CASSLGRQGMGNSPLHF. The CDR3 DNA is TGTGCCAGCAGCTTAGGCCGACAGGGGATGGGGAATTCACCCCTCCACTTT. The chain is built from TRBV13 and TRBJ1-6, with 8 bases lining up with TRBD1. The CDR3 is 17 amino acids. V lost 0 bases, J lost 7 bases, and 8 bases stayed unmatched. Germline assignment: CDR1 PRHDT and CDR2 FYEKMQ (reference sequence).

This rearrangement joins TRBV4-3 to TRBJ1-1; D is possibly TRBD1 (6 bases). The germline V gene has CDR1 LGHNA and CDR2 YSLEER. V dropped 3 bases and J dropped 10 bases, with 15 bases sitting between them. CDR3 length: 13 amino acids. The CDR3 nucleotides read TGCGCCAGCAGCCAGACCGGACAGTTCACAGCTTTCTTT. Residues: CASSQTGQFTAFF.

The chain joins TRBV30 to TRBJ2-7; D possibly corresponds to TRBD1 (7 bases). This CDR3 has 18 amino acids. V dropped 1 base and J dropped 2 bases, with 24 bases sitting between them. Germline V CDR1 and CDR2: GTSNPN, SVGIG (reference sequence). The CDR3 reads CAWSGIRGESWSAYEQYF. CDR3 nucleotide sequence: TGTGCCTGGAGTGGAATCAGGGGGGAATCTTGGTCGGCCTACGAGCAGTACTTC.

The chain uses TRBV15 and TRBJ1-2; D is perhaps TRBD1 (5 bases). V lost 0 bases and J lost 8, with 13 bases in between. Germline assignment: CDR1 LNHNV and CDR2 YYDKDF (reference sequence). CDR3 length: 14 residues. The CDR3 is CATSREGEFGGYTF. CDR3 DNA: TGTGCCACCAGCAGAGAAGGGGAGTTTGGGGGCTACACCTTC.

The chain employs TRBV27 and TRBJ1-5; D may be TRBD1 (5 bases). This CDR3 has 14 residues. Germline V gives CDR1 MNHEY, CDR2 SMNVEV (reference sequence). Trimming removed 4 bases from V and 2 bases from J, with 9 bases in between. The chain's CDR3 is CASSSLRGNQPQHF. The CDR3 nucleotides read TGTGCCAGCAGTTCCCTCAGGGGCAATCAGCCCCAGCATTTT.

The CDR3 DNA reads TGTGCCAGCAGCCAACATACTAGCGGGAGAAACAATGAGCAGTTCTTC. Translation gives CASSQHTSGRNNEQFF. This chain uses TRBV4-2 with TRBJ2-1, with 11 bases identical to TRBD2. The CDR3 length is 16 residues. Germline V gene sequence: CDR1 LGHNA, CDR2 YNFKEQ. V was pared by 2 bases and J by 5 bases, with 5 bases of the junction left unmatched.

The gene calls are TRBV27 and TRBJ2-6; D might be TRBD2 (6 bases). This CDR3 is built from 16 residues. V lost 10 bases to trimming and J lost 0 bases, with 16 bases between them. CDR1 and CDR2 from the germline V gene are MNHEY and SMNVEV (reference sequence). CDR3 sequence reads: CATTEGRFSGANVLTF. CDR3 sequence (DNA): TGTGCCACCACGGAGGGGCGGTTCTCTGGGGCCAACGTCCTGACTTTC.

The rearrangement links TRBV18 to TRBJ2-2; D might be TRBD2 (5 bases). The germline CDR1 and CDR2 sequences are KGHSH and LQKENI. The CDR3 contains 16 residues. V gave up 3 bases and J gave up 0 bases, with 11 bases separating them. This CDR3 reads CASSPNPGTNTGELFF. The CDR3 DNA follows: TGTGCCAGCTCACCTAACCCGGGAACGAACACCGGGGAGCTGTTTTTT.

This chain uses TRBV13 with TRBJ2-7; TRBD1 matches at 10 bases. There are 16 residues in the CDR3. V shed 4 bases and J 1 base; nucleotides not matched to a gene: 7. From germline, CDR1 is PRHDT and CDR2 FYEKMQ (reference sequence). The CDR3 is CASSSAGQGGSYEQYF. The CDR3 DNA follows: TGTGCCAGCAGCTCAGCCGGACAGGGGGGATCCTACGAGCAGTACTTC.

The chain uses TRBV2 and TRBJ2-5; perhaps TRBD1 as D (6 bases). The CDR3 contains 14 residues. V was pared by 6 bases and J by 5 bases, with 16 bases between. The germline CDR1 and CDR2 sequences are SNHLY and FYNNEI. CDR3 nucleotides: TGTGCCAGCAGAGGGACACAGGGTAGGGAGACCCAGTACTTC. It codes for CASRGTQGRETQYF.